The sequence of this T cell receptor beta chain was determined in a study of blood T cell repertoires in COVID-19 (TCRdb year 2020). In terms of the full investigation: Samples covering the acute and convalescent phases of COVID-19 were provided by collaborators in the United States, Italy and Spain. The material from the prospective study consisted of cDNA or gDNA derived from T cells, B-cell-depleted T cells, or PBMCs. Where HLA class I and class II types were available, the types were taken from metadata supplied by the sample provider, not from assay-based typing. The repertoires were released in a freely available public database intended as a resource for research on the immune response to SARS-CoV-2. Samples were obtained from the ongoing ImmuneRACE study (first 160 participants) and from 1,000 to 1,500 subjects provided by 6 global collaborators. Deeply sampled blood TCRbeta repertoires from subjects exposed to, actively infected with, or recovered from COVID-19 were included in the dataset. Sample metadata almost always included a de-identified subject ID, COVID-19 status, age in years and sex. Points the paper makes about the study in general: The quantity of clinical and demographic metadata differed by source and by participant and was supplied without curation.

Collaborating institutions collected whole blood in K2EDTA tubes following their own protocols. For TCRbeta analysis, collaborator samples were shipped as frozen whole blood, as isolated PBMCs, or as DNA extracted from either sample type. Reading the germline V gene gives CDR1 MNHEY and CDR2 SVGAGI. Germline trimming: 7 bases from V, 9 bases from J; junction bases outside gene matches: 7. From cysteine to phenylalanine, the CDR3 is 12 amino acids long. Just the 36-base CDR3 DNA is kept, in frame starting at base 1. This clone was observed a single time. The antigen this receptor binds is unknown. It has no much larger one-base neighbor in the sample; base qualities were not kept. TCRbeta CDR3 regions were amplified from genomic DNA using the immunoSEQ Assay, a bias-controlled multiplex PCR. Per the authors' processing: Within the assay, amplification of reference gene primers was used to estimate how many nucleated cells each sample contained. To quantify the absolute abundance of each unique TCRbeta CDR3 rearrangement, sequence reads were collapsed and filtered. Productive Simpson clonality was computed per sample as the square root of Simpson's diversity index over productive rearrangements. The source is immuneACCESS, and TCRdb retained only in-frame sequences with V and J called. Part of the clones is not carried over; for the studies checked, unresolved V genes explain less than half of this, and the remainder is unexplained. V and J calls and clone size follow that table, whereas D and trimming were derived from the DNA. Across this sample there are under 200,000 clones, with approximately 90% seen only once. Clones ranked in the top ten supply approximately 2.1% of the sample.

The TCR sequence derives from a man aged 65 to 85 with active or convalescent COVID-19. The sample taken for sequencing was peripheral blood. The sequence links TRBV6-5 to TRBJ2-3, with 7 bases in between that match TRBD1. In nucleotides, the sequence is TGTGCCAGCACAAACAGGGGTGACACGCAGTATTTT. Its amino acids are CASTNRGDTQYF.